One TCR beta chain is described in this entry. Here immunoSEQ multiplex PCR was the method, and the copy in TCRdb shows in-frame clones only, minus some. The table includes some 110,000 clones, about 82% detected once. The J segment lost 1 base and the V segment lost 3 bases, leaving 3 bases of the junction unmatched. The CDR3 extends over 16 amino acids. In germline, CDR1 is SGDLS, CDR2 YYNGEE. The record originates from a study of blood T cell repertoires in COVID-19. Turning to the study itself: COVID-19 samples, acute and convalescent, were from the United States, Italy and Spain. The analysed material was cDNA or gDNA that came from T cells, B-cell-depleted T cells, or PBMCs.

This clonotype was sampled from a human donor in a cohort sampled during active COVID-19. Sequenced: peripheral blood. The chain combines TRBV9 with TRBJ2-2; 10 bases agree with TRBD1. In DNA form, the CDR3 reads TGTGCCAGCAGCGCCTGGGACAGGGGGAACACCGGGGAGCTGTTTTTT. It specifies CASSAWDRGNTGELFF.